This T cell receptor (beta chain) appears in the sequencing data of a study of beta chain features in type 1 diabetes. Study-level results: Moderate yet significant TCRB CDR3 shortening was seen in Type 1 diabetes patients in all four CD4+ subsets.

The CDR3 length is 13 residues. Germline V gives CDR1 SNHLY, CDR2 FYNNEI. Trimming took 1 base from V and 8 from J, leaving 11 bases between them. This clone came up a few times. Its antigen remains unknown. Expressed TCRB transcripts were sequenced after all isolated RNA was converted to cDNA. Generated by immunoSEQ multiplex PCR, the TCRdb table keeps only in-frame clones and is missing some. This table holds 300,000 to 450,000 clones, 9.5% to 10% found once. The sequencing input was central memory CD4+ T cells from blood. The chain has TRBV2 and TRBJ1-2; D not certain. This receptor was taken from a young man with type 1 diabetes. In nucleotides, the CDR3 is TGTGCCAGCAGTGAAGGGCCTCAACTGGGCTACACCTTC. It specifies CASSEGPQLGYTF.